This T cell receptor beta chain emerged from a study of blood T cell repertoires in COVID-19. Study in general: COVID-19 samples, acute and convalescent, were from the United States, Italy and Spain.

Method: immunoSEQ multiplex PCR; TCRdb's copy keeps in-frame clones and lacks some. Counted here are 86,000 or so clones, 82% occurring once; the ten biggest clones make up around 1.3%. Trimming stripped 0 bases from V and 3 bases from J, with 8 bases between. Germline lookup yields CDR1 MDHEN and CDR2 SYDVKM. This CDR3 contains 14 residues. Specimen: peripheral blood. The TCR sequence derives from a woman older than 75 with acute or convalescent COVID-19. The rearrangement links TRBV28 to TRBJ1-1; D possibly corresponds to TRBD1 (6 bases). CDR3 nucleotide sequence: TGTGCCAGCAGTTTATGGGCAGGGGACACTGAAGCTTTCTTT. Amino acid sequence: CASSLWAGDTEAFF.